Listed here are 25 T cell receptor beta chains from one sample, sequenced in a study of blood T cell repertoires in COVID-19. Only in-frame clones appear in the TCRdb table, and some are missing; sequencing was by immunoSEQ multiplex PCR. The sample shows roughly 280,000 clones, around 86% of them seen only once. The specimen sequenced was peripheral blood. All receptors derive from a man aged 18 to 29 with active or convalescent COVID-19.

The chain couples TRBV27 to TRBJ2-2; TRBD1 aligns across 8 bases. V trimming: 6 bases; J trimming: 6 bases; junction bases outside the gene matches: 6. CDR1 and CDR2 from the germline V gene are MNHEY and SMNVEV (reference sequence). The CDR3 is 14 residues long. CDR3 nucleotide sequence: TGTGCCAGCAGCTTAAGACAGGGGCCCGGGGAGCTGTTTTTT. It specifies CASSLRQGPGELFF.

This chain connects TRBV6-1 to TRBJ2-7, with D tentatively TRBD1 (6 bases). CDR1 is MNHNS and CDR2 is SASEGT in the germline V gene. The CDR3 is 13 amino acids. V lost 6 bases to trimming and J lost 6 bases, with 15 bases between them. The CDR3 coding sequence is TGTGCCAGCAGGGACCCCGGGACAAGCGAGCAGTACTTC. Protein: CASRDPGTSEQYF.

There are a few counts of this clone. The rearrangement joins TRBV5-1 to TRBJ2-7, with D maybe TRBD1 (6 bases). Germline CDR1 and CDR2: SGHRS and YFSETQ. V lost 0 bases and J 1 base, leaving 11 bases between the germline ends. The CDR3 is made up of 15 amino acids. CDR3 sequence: CASSLAAGESYEQYF. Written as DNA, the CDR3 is TGCGCCAGCAGCTTGGCCGCAGGGGAGTCCTACGAGCAGTACTTC.

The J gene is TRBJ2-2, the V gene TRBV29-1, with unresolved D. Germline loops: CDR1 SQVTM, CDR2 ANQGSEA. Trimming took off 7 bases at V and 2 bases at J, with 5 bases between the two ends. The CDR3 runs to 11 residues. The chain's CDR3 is CSAYNTGELFF. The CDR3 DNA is TGCAGCGCCTACAACACCGGGGAGCTGTTTTTT.

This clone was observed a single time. The CDR3 region is CASSQLAGKNSPLHF. The CDR3 region has the DNA TGTGCCAGCAGCCAGTTGGCAGGAAAGAATTCACCCCTCCACTTT. The V gene is TRBV3-1 (or the pseudogene TRBV3-2), the J gene TRBJ1-6; D not resolved. Trimming took 3 bases from V and 7 from J, leaving 13 bases between them. This CDR3 spans 15 amino acids. CDR1 and CDR2 from the germline V gene are LGHDT and YNNKEL (reference sequence).

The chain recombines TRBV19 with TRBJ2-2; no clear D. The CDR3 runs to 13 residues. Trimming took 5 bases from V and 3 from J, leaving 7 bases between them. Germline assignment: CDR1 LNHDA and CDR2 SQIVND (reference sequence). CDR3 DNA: TGTGCCAGTAGTTCCCTTTACACCGGGGAGCTGTTTTTT. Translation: CASSSLYTGELFF.

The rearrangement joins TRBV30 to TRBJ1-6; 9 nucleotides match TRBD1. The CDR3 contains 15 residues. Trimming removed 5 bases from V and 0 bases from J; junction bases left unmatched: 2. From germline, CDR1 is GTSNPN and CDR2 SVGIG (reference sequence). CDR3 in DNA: TGTGCCTGGGGGACAGGGAGCTCCTATAATTCACCCCTCCACTTT. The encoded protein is CAWGTGSSYNSPLHF.

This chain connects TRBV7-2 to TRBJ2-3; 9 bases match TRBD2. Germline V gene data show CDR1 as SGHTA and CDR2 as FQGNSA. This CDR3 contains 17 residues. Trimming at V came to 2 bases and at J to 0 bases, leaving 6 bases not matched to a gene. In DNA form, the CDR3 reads TGTGCCAGCAGCTTATGGGGTCTAGCGGGAAGCACAGATACGCAGTATTTT. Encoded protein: CASSLWGLAGSTDTQYF.

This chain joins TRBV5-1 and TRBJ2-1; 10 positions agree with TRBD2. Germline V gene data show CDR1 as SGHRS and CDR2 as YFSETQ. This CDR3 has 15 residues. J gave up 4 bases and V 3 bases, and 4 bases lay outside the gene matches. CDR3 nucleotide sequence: TGCGCCAGCAGCTCAGGACTAGCGGAGTACAATGAGCAGTTCTTC. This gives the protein CASSSGLAEYNEQFF.

CDR3 in amino acids: CASSQETSYEQYF. In DNA form, the CDR3 reads TGCGCCAGCAGCCAAGAGACATCCTACGAGCAGTACTTC. The rearrangement uses TRBV4-1 and TRBJ2-7; no reliable D call. The CDR3 covers 13 residues. The germline gives CDR1 MGHRA, CDR2 YSYEKL. The germline V and J ends were trimmed by 0 bases and 1 base, with 4 bases remaining between them.

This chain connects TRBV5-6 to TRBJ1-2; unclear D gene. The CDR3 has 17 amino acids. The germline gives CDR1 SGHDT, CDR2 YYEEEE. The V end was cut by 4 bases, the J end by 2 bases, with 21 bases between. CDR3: CASSHPGLVGRNYGYTF. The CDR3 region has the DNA TGTGCCAGCAGCCACCCAGGCCTGGTCGGCAGAAACTATGGCTACACCTTC.

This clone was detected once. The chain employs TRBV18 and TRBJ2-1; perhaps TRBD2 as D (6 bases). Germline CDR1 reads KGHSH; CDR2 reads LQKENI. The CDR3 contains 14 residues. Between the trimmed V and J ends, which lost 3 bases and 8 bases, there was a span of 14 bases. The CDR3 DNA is TGTGCCAGCTCACCGGAGGGCCGGGGCCATGAGCAGTTCTTC. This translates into CASSPEGRGHEQFF.

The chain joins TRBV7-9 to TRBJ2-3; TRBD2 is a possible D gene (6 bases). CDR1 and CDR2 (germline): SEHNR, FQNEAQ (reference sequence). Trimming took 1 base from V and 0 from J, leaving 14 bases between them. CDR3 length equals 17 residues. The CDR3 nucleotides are TGTGCCAGCAGCTTAGGTAGCGCGGGGCCTAGCACAGATACGCAGTATTTT. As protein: CASSLGSAGPSTDTQYF.

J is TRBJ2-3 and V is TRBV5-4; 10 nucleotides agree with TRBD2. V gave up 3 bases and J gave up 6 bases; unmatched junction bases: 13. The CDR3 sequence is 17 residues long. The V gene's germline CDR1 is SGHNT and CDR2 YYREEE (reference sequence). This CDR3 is CASSSLLLAGSYDTQYF. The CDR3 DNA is TGTGCCAGCAGCTCATTATTACTAGCGGGATCGTATGATACGCAGTATTTT. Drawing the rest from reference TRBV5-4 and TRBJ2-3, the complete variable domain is ETGVTQSPTHLIKTRGQQVTLRCSSQSGHNTVSWYQQALGQGPQFIFQYYREEENGRGNFPPRFSGLQFPNYSSELNVNALELDDSALYLCASSSLLLAGSYDTQYFGPGTRLTVL.

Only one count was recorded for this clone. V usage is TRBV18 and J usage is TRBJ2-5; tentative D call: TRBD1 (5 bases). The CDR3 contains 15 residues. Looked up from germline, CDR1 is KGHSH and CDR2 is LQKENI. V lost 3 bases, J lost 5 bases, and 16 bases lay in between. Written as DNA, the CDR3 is TGTGCCAGCTCACCCTTGGACATACCCGTCGAGACCCAGTACTTC. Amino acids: CASSPLDIPVETQYF.

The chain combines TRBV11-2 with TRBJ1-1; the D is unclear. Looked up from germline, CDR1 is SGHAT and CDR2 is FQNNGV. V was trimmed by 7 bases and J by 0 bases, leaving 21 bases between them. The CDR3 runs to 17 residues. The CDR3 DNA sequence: TGTGCCAGCAAACAAAGCGGTCGTTGGGCACTGAACACTGAAGCTTTCTTT. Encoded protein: CASKQSGRWALNTEAFF.

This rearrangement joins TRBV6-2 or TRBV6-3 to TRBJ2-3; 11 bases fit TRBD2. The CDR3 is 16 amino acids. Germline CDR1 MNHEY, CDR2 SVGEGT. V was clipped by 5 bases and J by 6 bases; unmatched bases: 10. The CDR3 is CASSTTLAGGADTQYF. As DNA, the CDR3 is TGTGCCAGCAGTACAACTTTAGCGGGGGGGGCGGATACGCAGTATTTT.

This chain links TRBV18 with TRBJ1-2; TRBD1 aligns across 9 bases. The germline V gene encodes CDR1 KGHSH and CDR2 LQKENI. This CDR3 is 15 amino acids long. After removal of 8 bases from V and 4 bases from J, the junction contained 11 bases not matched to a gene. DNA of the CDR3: TGTGCCAGCCAGCACGGAACAGGGGGCGGCTATGGCTACACCTTC. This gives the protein CASQHGTGGGYGYTF.

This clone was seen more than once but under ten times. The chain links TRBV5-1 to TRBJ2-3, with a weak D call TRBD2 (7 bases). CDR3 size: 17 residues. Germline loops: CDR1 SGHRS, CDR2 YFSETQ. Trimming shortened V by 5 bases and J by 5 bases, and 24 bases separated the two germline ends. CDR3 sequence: CASSGGASGQSGDTQYF. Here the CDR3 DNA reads TGCGCCAGCAGTGGGGGGGCTAGCGGCCAATCTGGAGATACGCAGTATTTT.

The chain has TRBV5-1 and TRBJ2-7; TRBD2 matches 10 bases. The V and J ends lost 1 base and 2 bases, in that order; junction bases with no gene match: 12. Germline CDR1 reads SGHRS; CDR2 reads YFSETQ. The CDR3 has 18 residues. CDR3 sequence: CASSLKASGGHLPYEQYF. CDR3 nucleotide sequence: TGCGCCAGCAGCTTGAAGGCTAGCGGGGGCCACCTCCCCTACGAGCAGTACTTC.

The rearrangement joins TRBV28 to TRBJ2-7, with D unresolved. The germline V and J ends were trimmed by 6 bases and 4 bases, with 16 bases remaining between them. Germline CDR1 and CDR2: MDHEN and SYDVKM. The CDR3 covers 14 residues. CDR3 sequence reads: CASSSPAGWYEQYF. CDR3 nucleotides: TGTGCCAGCAGCTCGCCCGCAGGTTGGTACGAGCAGTACTTC. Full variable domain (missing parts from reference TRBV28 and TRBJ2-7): DVKVTQSSRYLVKRTGEKVFLECVQDMDHENMFWYRQDPGLGLRLIYFSYDVKMKEKGDIPEGYSVSREKKERFSLILESASTNQTSMYLCASSSPAGWYEQYFGPGTRLTVT.

The CDR3 coding sequence is TGTGCCAGCAGCTTAAGTTTGAGGCCTTGGCTCTACGAGCAGTACTTC. Protein product: CASSLSLRPWLYEQYF. The chain is built from TRBV7-9 and TRBJ2-7; D not resolved. The V end was cut by 2 bases, the J end by 3 bases, with 17 bases between. Germline assignment: CDR1 SEHNR and CDR2 FQNEAQ (reference sequence). The CDR3 has 16 amino acids.

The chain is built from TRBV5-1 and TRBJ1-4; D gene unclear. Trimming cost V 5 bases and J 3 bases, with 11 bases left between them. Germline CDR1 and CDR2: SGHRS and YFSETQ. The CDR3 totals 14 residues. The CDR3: CASRGGTANEKLFF. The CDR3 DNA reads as TGCGCCAGCAGGGGAGGTACGGCTAATGAAAAACTGTTTTTT.

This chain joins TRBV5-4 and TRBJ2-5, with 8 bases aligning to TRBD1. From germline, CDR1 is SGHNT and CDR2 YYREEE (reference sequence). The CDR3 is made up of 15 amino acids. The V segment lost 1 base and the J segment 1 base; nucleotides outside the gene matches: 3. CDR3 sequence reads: CASSLQGAFQETQYF. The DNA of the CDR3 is TGTGCCAGCAGCTTGCAGGGGGCCTTCCAAGAGACCCAGTACTTC.

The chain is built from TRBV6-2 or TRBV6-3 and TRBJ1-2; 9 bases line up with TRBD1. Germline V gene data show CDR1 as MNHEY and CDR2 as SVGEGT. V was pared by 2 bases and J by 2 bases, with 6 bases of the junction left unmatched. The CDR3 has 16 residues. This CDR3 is CASSYPDRGRNYGYTF. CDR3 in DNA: TGTGCCAGCAGTTACCCGGACAGGGGCCGGAACTATGGCTACACCTTC.